Only a few counts were recorded for the clone carrying this T cell receptor beta chain. Its matching antigen is unknown. Germline CDR1 reads SGHRS; CDR2 reads YFSETQ. V lost 5 bases, J lost 7 bases, and 31 bases stayed unmatched. The CDR3 loop spans 21 amino acids. The sample originates from a study of early stage breast cancer tumors. Each tumor contributed about 20-50 mg of diced tissue. Study results and caveats: Tumor and normal breast were distinguished via blood comparison in most of the 16 patients.

TCRdb's copy holds only in-frame clones and misses some; the assay was immunoSEQ multiplex PCR. The sample contains about 31,000 clones, over 70% of which appear only once. Source material: breast tumor tissue. This sequence originates from a person aged 30-39 years with breast cancer. V gene TRBV5-1 combines with J gene TRBJ1-2, with 8 bases lining up with TRBD1. DNA for the CDR3: TGCGCCAGCAGACGTATACCGACACCCCAGGTCGCGTTCCCAGGGGGCTTTGGCTACACCTTC. This sequence encodes CASRRIPTPQVAFPGGFGYTF.